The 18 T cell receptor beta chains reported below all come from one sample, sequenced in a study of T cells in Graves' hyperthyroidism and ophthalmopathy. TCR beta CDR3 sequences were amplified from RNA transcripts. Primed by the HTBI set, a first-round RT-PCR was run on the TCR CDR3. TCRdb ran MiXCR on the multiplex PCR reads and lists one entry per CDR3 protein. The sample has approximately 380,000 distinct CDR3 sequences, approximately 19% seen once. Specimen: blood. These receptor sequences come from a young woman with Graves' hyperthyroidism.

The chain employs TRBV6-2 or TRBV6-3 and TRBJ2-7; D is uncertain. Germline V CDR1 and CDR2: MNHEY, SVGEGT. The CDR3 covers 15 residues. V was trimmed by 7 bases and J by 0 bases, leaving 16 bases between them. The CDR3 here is CASNPMRLSSYEQYF. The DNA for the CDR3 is TGTGCCAGCAACCCAATGCGGCTTAGCTCCTACGAGCAGTACTTC.

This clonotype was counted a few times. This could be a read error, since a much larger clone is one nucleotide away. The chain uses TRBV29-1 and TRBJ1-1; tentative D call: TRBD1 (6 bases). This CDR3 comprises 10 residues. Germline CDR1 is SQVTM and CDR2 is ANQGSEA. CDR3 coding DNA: TGCAGCGTGGAGGGGGTGGGAGCTTGCTTT. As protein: CSVEGVGACF.

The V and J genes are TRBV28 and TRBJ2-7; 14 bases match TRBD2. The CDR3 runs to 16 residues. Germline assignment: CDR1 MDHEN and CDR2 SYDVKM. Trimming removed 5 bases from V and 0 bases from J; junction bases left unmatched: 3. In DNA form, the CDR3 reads TGTGCCAGCAGTAAGGGGACTAGCGGGAGCTCCTACGAGCAGTACTTC. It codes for CASSKGTSGSSYEQYF.

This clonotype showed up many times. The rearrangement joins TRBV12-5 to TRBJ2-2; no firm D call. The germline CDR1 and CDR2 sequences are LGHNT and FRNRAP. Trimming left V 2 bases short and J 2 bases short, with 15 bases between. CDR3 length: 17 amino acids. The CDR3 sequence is CASGLSQAQVNTGELFF. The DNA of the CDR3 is TGTGCTAGTGGTTTGTCCCAGGCGCAGGTCAACACCGGGGAGCTGTTTTTT. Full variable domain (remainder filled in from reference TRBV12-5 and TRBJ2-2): DARVTQTPRHKVTEMGQEVTMRCQPILGHNTVFWYRQTMMQGLELLAYFRNRAPLDDSGMPKDRFSAEMPDATLATLKIQPSEPRDSAVYFCASGLSQAQVNTGELFFGEGSRLTVL.

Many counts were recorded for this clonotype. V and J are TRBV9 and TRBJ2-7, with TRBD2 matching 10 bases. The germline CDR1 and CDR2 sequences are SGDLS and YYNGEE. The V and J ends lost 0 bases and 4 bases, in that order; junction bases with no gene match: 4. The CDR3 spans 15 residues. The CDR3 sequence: CASSVGSGGPYEQYF. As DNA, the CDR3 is TGTGCCAGCAGCGTAGGTAGCGGGGGGCCATACGAGCAGTACTTC.

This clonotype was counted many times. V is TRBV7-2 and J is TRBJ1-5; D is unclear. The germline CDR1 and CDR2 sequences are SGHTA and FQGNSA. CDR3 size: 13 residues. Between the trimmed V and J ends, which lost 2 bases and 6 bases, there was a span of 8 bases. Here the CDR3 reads CASSLHFGQPQHF. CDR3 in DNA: TGTGCCAGCAGCTTACATTTCGGTCAGCCCCAGCATTTT.

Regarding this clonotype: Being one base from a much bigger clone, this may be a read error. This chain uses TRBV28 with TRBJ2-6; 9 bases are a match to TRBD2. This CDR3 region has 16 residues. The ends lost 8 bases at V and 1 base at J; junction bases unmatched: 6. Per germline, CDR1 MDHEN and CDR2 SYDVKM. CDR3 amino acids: CASCGGGESGANVLTF. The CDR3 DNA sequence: TGTGCCAGCTGTGGCGGGGGGGAGTCTGGGGCCAACGTCCTGACTTTC.

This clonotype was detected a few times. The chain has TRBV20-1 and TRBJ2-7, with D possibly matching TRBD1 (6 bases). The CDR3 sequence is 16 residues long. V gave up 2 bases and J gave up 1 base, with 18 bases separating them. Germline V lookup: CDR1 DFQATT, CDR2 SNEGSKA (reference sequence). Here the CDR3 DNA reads TGCAGTGCTAGATACGGTGCCGCAGGGGATTCCTACGAGCAGTACTTC. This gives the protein CSARYGAAGDSYEQYF.

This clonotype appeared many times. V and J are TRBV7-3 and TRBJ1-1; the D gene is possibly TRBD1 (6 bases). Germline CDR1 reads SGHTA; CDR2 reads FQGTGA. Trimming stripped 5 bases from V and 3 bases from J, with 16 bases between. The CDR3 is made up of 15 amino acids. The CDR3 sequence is CASSLTPDRHTEAFF. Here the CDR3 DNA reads TGTGCCAGCAGCCTGACCCCGGACAGACACACTGAAGCTTTCTTT.

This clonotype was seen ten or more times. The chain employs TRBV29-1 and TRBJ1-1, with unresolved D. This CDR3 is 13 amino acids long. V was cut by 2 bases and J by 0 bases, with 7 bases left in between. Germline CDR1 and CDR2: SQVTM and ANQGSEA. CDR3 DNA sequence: TGCAGCGTTGAAACACGGATGAACACTGAAGCTTTCTTT. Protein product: CSVETRMNTEAFF.

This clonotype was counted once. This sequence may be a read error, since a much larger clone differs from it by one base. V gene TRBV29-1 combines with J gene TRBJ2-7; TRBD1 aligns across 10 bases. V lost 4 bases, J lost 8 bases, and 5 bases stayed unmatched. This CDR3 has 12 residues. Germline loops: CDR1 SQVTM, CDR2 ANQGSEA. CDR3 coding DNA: TGCAGCGTTGTAGAGGGACAGGGGCAGCAGTACTTC. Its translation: CSVVEGQGQQYF.

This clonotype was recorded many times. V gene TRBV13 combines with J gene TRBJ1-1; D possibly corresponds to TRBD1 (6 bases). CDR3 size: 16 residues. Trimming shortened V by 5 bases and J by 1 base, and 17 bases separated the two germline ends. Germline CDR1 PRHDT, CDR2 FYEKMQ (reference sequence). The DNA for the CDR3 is TGTGCCAGCAGCACCGGGGGGGGGCCTAGGAACACTGAAGCTTTCTTT. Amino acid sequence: CASSTGGGPRNTEAFF.

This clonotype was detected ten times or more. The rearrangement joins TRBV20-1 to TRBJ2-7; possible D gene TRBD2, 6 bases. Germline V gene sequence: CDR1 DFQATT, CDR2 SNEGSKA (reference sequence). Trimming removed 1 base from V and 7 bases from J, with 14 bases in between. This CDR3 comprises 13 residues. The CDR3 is CSARGRGTREQYF. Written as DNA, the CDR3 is TGCAGTGCTAGAGGGCGGGGTACAAGGGAGCAGTACTTC.

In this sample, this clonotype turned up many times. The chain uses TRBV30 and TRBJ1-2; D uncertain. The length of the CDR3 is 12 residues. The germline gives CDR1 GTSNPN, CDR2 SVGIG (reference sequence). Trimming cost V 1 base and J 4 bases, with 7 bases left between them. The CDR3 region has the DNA TGTGCCTGGAGTGACGGACCCTATGGCTACACCTTC. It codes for CAWSDGPYGYTF.

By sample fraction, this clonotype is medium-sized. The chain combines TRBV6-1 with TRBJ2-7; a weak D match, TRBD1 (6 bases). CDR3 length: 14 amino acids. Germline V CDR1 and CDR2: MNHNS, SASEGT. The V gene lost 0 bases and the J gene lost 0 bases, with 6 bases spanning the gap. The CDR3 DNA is TGTGCCAGCAGTGAAGCGGACAGCTCCTACGAGCAGTACTTC. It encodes CASSEADSSYEQYF.

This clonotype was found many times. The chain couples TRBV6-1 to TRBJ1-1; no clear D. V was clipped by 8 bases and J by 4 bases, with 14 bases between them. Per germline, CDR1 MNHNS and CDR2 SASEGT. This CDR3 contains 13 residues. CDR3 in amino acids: CASLERPGTEAFF. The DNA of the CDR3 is TGTGCCAGCTTGGAGAGGCCGGGCACTGAAGCTTTCTTT.

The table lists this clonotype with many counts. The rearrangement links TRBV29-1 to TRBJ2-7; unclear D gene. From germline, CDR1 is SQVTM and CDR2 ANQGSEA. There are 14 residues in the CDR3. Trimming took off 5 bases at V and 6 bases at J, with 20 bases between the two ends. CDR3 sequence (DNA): TGCAGCGTTTTAGACCCGTACGCTCCCGGCGAGCAGTACTTC. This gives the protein CSVLDPYAPGEQYF.

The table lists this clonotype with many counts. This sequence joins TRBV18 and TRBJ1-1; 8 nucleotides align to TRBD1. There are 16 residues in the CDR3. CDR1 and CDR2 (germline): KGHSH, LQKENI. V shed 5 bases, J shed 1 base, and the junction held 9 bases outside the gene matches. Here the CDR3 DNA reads TGTGCCAGCTCATCGGGACAGGCCTCCTGGAACACTGAAGCTTTCTTT. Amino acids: CASSSGQASWNTEAFF.